Listed here are 3 T cell receptor beta chains from one sample, sequenced in a study of Graves' ophthalmopathy and Graves' hyperthyroidism. Researchers took RNA transcripts and amplified TCR beta CDR3 regions from them. Second-round multiplex PCR followed a first-round RT-PCR using HTBI primers. Via MiXCR, TCRdb re-called the multiplex PCR reads, giving one row per CDR3 protein. This table holds 500,000 to 600,000 distinct CDR3 sequences, under 45% found once. Specimen: peripheral blood or thyroid tissue (not recorded which). These TCRs come from an adult man with Graves' hyperthyroidism.

This chain uses TRBV7-8 with TRBJ1-2; D unresolved. CDR1 is SGHVS and CDR2 is FQNEAQ in the germline V gene. The CDR3 sequence is 11 residues long. V lost 5 bases to trimming and J lost 8 bases, with 9 bases between them. CDR3 in amino acids: CASSPMMGYTF. CDR3 sequence (DNA): TGTGCCAGCAGCCCGATGATGGGCTACACCTTC.

This clonotype has ten or more counts. This chain uses TRBV5-1 with TRBJ1-5, with D possibly matching TRBD1 (5 bases). V was shortened by 4 bases and J by 6 bases, with 11 bases between the two germline ends. The CDR3 spans 13 residues. The germline V gene encodes CDR1 SGHRS and CDR2 YFSETQ. The CDR3 region has the DNA TGCGCCAGCAGCGAGGGACCTGTTCAGCCCCAGCATTTT. It encodes CASSEGPVQPQHF.

Many counts were recorded for this clonotype. At one of its ends the junction is not consistent with the germline gene, which may arise from a read error. V usage is TRBV7-7 and J usage is TRBJ2-5, with D tentatively TRBD2 (5 bases). This CDR3 contains 13 residues. The germline gives CDR1 SSHAT, CDR2 FNYEAQ (reference sequence). The CDR3 spells CASSPDSEETQYF. The CDR3 nucleotides read TGTGCTAGCAGCCCGGACTCGGAAGAGACCCAGTACTTC.